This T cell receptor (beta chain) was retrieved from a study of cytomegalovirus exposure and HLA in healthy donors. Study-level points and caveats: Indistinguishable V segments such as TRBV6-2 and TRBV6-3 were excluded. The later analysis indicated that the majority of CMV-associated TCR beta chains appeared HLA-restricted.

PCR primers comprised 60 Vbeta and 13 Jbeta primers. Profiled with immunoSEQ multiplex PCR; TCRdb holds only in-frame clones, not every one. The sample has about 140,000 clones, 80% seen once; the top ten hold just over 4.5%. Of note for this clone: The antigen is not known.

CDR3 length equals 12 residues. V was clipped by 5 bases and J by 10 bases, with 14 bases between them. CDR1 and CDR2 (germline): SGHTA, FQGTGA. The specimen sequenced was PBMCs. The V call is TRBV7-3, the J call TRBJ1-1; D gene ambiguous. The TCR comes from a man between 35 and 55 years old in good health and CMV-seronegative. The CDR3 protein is CASSNLGGRAFF. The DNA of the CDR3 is TGTGCCAGCAGCAACCTTGGTGGCCGAGCTTTCTTT.